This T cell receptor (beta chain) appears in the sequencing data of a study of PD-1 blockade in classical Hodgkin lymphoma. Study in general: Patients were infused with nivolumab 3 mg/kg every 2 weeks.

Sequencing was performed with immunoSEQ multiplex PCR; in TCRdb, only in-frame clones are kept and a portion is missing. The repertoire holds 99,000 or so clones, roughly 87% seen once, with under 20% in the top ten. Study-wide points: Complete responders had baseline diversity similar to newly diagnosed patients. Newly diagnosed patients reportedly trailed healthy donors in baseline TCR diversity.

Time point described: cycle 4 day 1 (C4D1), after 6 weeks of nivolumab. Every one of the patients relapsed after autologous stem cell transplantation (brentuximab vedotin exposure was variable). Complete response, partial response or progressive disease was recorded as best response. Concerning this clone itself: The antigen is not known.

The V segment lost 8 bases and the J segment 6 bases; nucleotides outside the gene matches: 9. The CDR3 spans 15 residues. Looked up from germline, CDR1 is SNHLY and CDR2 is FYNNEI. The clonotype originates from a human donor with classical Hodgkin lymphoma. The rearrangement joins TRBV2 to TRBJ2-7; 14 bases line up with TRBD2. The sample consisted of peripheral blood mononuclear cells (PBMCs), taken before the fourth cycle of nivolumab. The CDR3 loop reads CASAGGLAGVTEQYF. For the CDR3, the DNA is TGTGCCAGCGCCGGGGGACTAGCGGGAGTAACCGAGCAGTACTTC.